The subject of this entry is one T cell receptor (beta chain). What it binds is unknown. This sample is part of a study of OX40 agonist ivuxolimab in advanced cancers. About the research overall: At doses from 0.01 to 10 mg/kg, patients were given intravenous ivuxolimab every 2 weeks. Melanoma, hepatocellular carcinoma, head and neck or renal cell cancer occurred in dose-escalation patients.

Regarding the study as a whole: Part of the nonresponder group also had normalized T-cell clonal expansion that was low.

V lost 3 bases and J 3 bases, leaving 11 bases between the germline ends. This CDR3 is built from 14 residues. CDR1 is SGHTA and CDR2 is FQGTGA in the germline V gene. Produced via immunoSEQ multiplex PCR; TCRdb's table is partial and in-frame only. This table holds more than 45,000 clones, 80% to 90% found once. Sequencing used CD4+ or CD8+ T cells sorted from blood, obtained in a trial of the OX40 agonist ivuxolimab. This chain links TRBV7-3 with TRBJ1-1; TRBD1 is a possible D gene (6 bases). The origin of this receptor is an adult with an advanced solid tumor such as melanoma, head and neck, liver or kidney cancer. The DNA of the CDR3 is TGTGCCAGCAGCTTCACGGGGGCAGACACTGAAGCTTTCTTT. Its translation is CASSFTGADTEAFF.